This TCR beta chain was sequenced during a study of blood T cell repertoires in COVID-19. The data were produced by immunoSEQ multiplex PCR, yet TCRdb's version contains in-frame clones alone and is incomplete. The sample lists 310,000 or so clones, approximately 90% occurring once. This sequence was found in a young woman who had recovered from COVID-19. Specimen: PBMCs or T cells enriched from blood (not recorded which).

CDR3 DNA sequence: TGTGCCAGCGGGGCAGGGAACTATGGCTACACCTTC. As protein: CASGAGNYGYTF. The genes are TRBV28 and TRBJ1-2; the D gene is possibly TRBD1 (5 bases). This CDR3 is 12 amino acids long. With 8 bases removed from V and 2 bases from J, the gap between germline ends came to 9 bases. CDR1 and CDR2 (germline): MDHEN, SYDVKM.